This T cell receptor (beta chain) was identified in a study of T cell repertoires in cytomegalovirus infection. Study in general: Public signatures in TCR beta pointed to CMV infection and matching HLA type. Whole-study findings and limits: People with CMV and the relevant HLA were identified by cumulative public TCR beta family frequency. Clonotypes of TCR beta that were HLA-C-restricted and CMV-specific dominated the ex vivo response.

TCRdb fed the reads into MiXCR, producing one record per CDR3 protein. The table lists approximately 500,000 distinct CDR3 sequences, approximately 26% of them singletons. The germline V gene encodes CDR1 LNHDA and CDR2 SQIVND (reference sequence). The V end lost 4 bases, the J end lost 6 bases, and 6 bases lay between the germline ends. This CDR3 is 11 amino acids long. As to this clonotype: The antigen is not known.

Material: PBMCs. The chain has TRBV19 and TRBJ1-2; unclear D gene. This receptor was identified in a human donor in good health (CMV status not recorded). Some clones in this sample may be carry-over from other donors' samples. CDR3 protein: CASSNTNGYTF. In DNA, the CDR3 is TGTGCCAGTAGTAATACAAATGGCTACACCTTC.